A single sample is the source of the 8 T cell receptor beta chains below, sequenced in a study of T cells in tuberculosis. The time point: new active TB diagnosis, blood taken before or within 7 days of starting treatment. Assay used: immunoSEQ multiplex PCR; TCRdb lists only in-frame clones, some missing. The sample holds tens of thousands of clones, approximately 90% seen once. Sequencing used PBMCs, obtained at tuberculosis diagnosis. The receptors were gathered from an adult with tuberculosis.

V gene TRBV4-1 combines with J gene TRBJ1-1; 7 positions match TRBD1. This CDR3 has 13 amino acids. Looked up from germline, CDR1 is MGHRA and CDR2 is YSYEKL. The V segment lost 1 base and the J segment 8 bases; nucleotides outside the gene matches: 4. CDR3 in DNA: TGCGCCAGCAGCCAAGGGGAGACAGGGGAAGCTTTCTTT. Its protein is CASSQGETGEAFF.

DNA of the CDR3: TGTGCCAGCAGTTACATAAGACAGGGCCAGCTGGCCCAGCATTTT. This codes for CASSYIRQGQLAQHF. V is TRBV6-6 and J is TRBJ1-5; 7 nucleotides agree with TRBD1. There are 15 residues in the CDR3. Trimming at V came to 2 bases and at J to 11 bases, leaving 12 bases not matched to a gene. The germline V gene has CDR1 MNHNY and CDR2 SVGAGI (reference sequence).

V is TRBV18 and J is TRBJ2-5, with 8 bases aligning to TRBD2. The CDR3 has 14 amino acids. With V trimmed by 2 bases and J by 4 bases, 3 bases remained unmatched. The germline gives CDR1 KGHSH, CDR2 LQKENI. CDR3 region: CASSPRSGGETQYF. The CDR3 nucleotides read TGTGCCAGCTCACCAAGGAGCGGGGGAGAGACCCAGTACTTC.

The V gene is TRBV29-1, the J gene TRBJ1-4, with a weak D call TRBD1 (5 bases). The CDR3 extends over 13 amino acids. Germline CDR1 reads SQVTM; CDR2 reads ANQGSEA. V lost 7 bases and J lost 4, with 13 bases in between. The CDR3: CSASRAVNEKLFF. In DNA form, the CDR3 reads TGCAGCGCCAGCAGGGCAGTTAATGAAAAACTGTTTTTT.

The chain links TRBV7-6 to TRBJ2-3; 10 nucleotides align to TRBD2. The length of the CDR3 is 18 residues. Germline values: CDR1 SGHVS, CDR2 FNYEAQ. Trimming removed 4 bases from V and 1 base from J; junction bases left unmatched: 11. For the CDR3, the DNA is TGTGCCAGCAGCTACGCCTCGGCTCTAGCGGGGGGCACAGATACGCAGTATTTT. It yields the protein CASSYASALAGGTDTQYF.

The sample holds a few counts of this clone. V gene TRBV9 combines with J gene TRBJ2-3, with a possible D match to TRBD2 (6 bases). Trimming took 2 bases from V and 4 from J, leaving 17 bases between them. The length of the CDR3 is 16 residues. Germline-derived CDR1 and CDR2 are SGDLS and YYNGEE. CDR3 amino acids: CASSVVEGSKADTQYF. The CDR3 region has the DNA TGTGCCAGCAGCGTCGTGGAGGGGAGCAAAGCAGATACGCAGTATTTT.

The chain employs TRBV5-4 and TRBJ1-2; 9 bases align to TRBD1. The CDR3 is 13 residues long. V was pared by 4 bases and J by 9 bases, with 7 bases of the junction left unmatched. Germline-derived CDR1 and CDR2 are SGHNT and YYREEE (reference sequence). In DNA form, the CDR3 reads TGTGCCAGCAGCCTCTCGGGACAGGGTCGCTACACCTTC. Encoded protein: CASSLSGQGRYTF.

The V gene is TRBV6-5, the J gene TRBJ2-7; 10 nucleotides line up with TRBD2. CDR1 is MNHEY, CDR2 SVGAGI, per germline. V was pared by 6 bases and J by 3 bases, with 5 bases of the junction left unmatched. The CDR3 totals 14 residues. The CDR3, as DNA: TGTGCCAGCAGCTCAGCGGGAGGGCTCTACGAGCAGTACTTC. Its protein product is CASSSAGGLYEQYF.